Listed below are T cell receptor beta chains from one sample, sequenced in a study of cytotoxic CD8 clonotypes in ibrutinib-treated CLL. Sequenced by immunoSEQ multiplex PCR; TCRdb stores in-frame clones only, minus some. In the table there are around 91,000 clones, around 84% of which are singletons. This specimen consisted of PBMCs, obtained before ibrutinib treatment. These receptors came from a human donor with chronic lymphocytic leukemia. CDR3s include the opening cysteine and the closing phenylalanine or tryptophan. Each record gives: CDR3 DNA, CDR3 protein, V gene, J gene, D gene, clone size. The D gene is left open where the match is weak. Clone size, where shown, is once, few, many, or a class for clones that have expanded.

cdr3_nt: TGTGCCAGCAGTCGGTATACTCAGGGGGCCACTGAAGCTTTCTTT; cdr3_aa: CASSRYTQGATEAFF; v_call: TRBV28; j_call: TRBJ1-1; d_call: TRBD1; clone_size: NA
cdr3_nt: TGTGCCTGGAGTCGGGATACAGAGACCCAGTACTTC; cdr3_aa: CAWSRDTETQYF; v_call: TRBV30; j_call: TRBJ2-5; d_call: NA; clone_size: NA
cdr3_nt: TGTGCCAGCAGCCCCAAAAATTTCGGGGCAGGACTCTCCGAGCAGTACTTC; cdr3_aa: CASSPKNFGAGLSEQYF; v_call: TRBV7-9; j_call: TRBJ2-7; d_call: NA; clone_size: NA
cdr3_nt: TGTGCCAGCAGTTTGGACAGACTCTATGGCTACACCTTC; cdr3_aa: CASSLDRLYGYTF; v_call: TRBV6-5; j_call: TRBJ1-2; d_call: NA; clone_size: NA
cdr3_nt: TGTGCCTGGATAAGGGCAGATATCTATTACAATGAGCAGTTCTTC; cdr3_aa: CAWIRADIYYNEQFF; v_call: TRBV30; j_call: TRBJ2-1; d_call: NA; clone_size: NA
cdr3_nt: TGTGCCAGCAGTGTAAAGGATGCAACTAATGAAAAACTGTTTTTT; cdr3_aa: CASSVKDATNEKLFF; v_call: TRBV6-1; j_call: TRBJ1-4; d_call: NA; clone_size: few
cdr3_nt: TGTGCCAGCAGCCTGGCAACCTACGAGCAGTACTTC; cdr3_aa: CASSLATYEQYF; v_call: TRBV7-2; j_call: TRBJ2-7; d_call: NA; clone_size: NA
cdr3_nt: TGTGCCAGCAGTTCCGCCGCACAGGAGATTAGGGATACGCAGTATTTT; cdr3_aa: CASSSAAQEIRDTQYF; v_call: TRBV28; j_call: TRBJ2-3; d_call: NA; clone_size: NA
cdr3_nt: TGTGCCAGCAATTTTCAGGGGACAGATACGCAGTATTTT; cdr3_aa: CASNFQGTDTQYF; v_call: TRBV6-1; j_call: TRBJ2-3; d_call: NA; clone_size: few
cdr3_nt: TGTGCCAGTAGTCCCCGGGAGGTTAATTATCTCGTCTATGGCTACACCTTC; cdr3_aa: CASSPREVNYLVYGYTF; v_call: TRBV19; j_call: TRBJ1-2; d_call: NA; clone_size: NA
cdr3_nt: TGTGCCAGCAGCCCTTCGGGCAGGGGGCCTGGTACGCAGTATTTT; cdr3_aa: CASSPSGRGPGTQYF; v_call: TRBV5-4; j_call: TRBJ2-3; d_call: TRBD1; clone_size: NA
cdr3_nt: TGCGCCAGCAGCCCAACCCCCGCCGGGGATCACGAGCAGTACTTC; cdr3_aa: CASSPTPAGDHEQYF; v_call: TRBV5-1; j_call: TRBJ2-7; d_call: NA; clone_size: NA
cdr3_nt: TGCGCCAGCAGCTCGAGACTGATGGACAGGGCGGGCGGGGAGCTGTTTTTT; cdr3_aa: CASSSRLMDRAGGELFF; v_call: TRBV5-1; j_call: TRBJ2-2; d_call: TRBD1; clone_size: NA
cdr3_nt: TGTGCCAGCAGCTTGGAAGGGATCCACGAGCAGTACTTC; cdr3_aa: CASSLEGIHEQYF; v_call: TRBV5-4; j_call: TRBJ2-7; d_call: NA; clone_size: NA
cdr3_nt: TGTGCCAGCTCACCGTTAGTCGGGGGTGGCACAGATACGCAGTATTTT; cdr3_aa: CASSPLVGGGTDTQYF; v_call: TRBV18; j_call: TRBJ2-3; d_call: NA; clone_size: NA
cdr3_nt: TGTGCCAGCAGCTTAGCGGGGGGTCGGAACGAGCAGTACTTC; cdr3_aa: CASSLAGGRNEQYF; v_call: TRBV7-9; j_call: TRBJ2-7; d_call: NA; clone_size: NA
cdr3_nt: TGTGCCAGCAGGAGCGATCACCTGTCCTACAATGAGCAGTTCTTC; cdr3_aa: CASRSDHLSYNEQFF; v_call: TRBV4-2; j_call: TRBJ2-1; d_call: NA; clone_size: NA
cdr3_nt: TGTGCCAGCAGTTACACGTCGGCAGGGCACGAGCAGTACTTC; cdr3_aa: CASSYTSAGHEQYF; v_call: TRBV6-5; j_call: TRBJ2-7; d_call: NA; clone_size: NA
cdr3_nt: TGTGCCACCAGCAGAACTAGCGGGAGGCGGTTTAGGGTGGATTACTTC; cdr3_aa: CATSRTSGRRFRVDYF; v_call: TRBV15; j_call: TRBJ2-4; d_call: TRBD2; clone_size: NA
cdr3_nt: TGTGCCAGTTCCCCCTCAGGGCCCTACAATGAGCAGTTCTTC; cdr3_aa: CASSPSGPYNEQFF; v_call: TRBV6-5; j_call: TRBJ2-1; d_call: NA; clone_size: NA
cdr3_nt: TGTGCCAGCAGAAAGGGGGCCGGTGGGGCCAACGTCCTGACTTTC; cdr3_aa: CASRKGAGGANVLTF; v_call: TRBV9; j_call: TRBJ2-6; d_call: TRBD1; clone_size: once
cdr3_nt: TGTGCCAGCAGTTACCCTACTTCGACAGGGGTAGGCTACACCTTC; cdr3_aa: CASSYPTSTGVGYTF; v_call: TRBV6-5; j_call: TRBJ1-2; d_call: TRBD1; clone_size: NA
cdr3_nt: TGTGCCAGCAGTGACACAGGGTTGAACACTGAAGCTTTCTTT; cdr3_aa: CASSDTGLNTEAFF; v_call: TRBV6-5; j_call: TRBJ1-1; d_call: NA; clone_size: NA
cdr3_nt: TGTGCCAGCAGCTCCCCAGGGACTAGCGGGAGCTTCGGCTACGAGCAGTACTTC; cdr3_aa: CASSSPGTSGSFGYEQYF; v_call: TRBV5-5; j_call: TRBJ2-7; d_call: TRBD2; clone_size: NA
cdr3_nt: TGTGCCAGCAGCTTAGTTCACAACTCAGGGGCGCGGGTTTTCTTT; cdr3_aa: CASSLVHNSGARVFF; v_call: TRBV7-9; j_call: TRBJ1-1; d_call: NA; clone_size: NA
cdr3_nt: TGTGCCAGCAGTTTATGGGACTACGAGCAGTACTTC; cdr3_aa: CASSLWDYEQYF; v_call: TRBV27; j_call: TRBJ2-7; d_call: NA; clone_size: NA
cdr3_nt: TGCGCCAGCAGCGCTGCAGGGATAAACTATGGCTACACCTTC; cdr3_aa: CASSAAGINYGYTF; v_call: TRBV5-1; j_call: TRBJ1-2; d_call: NA; clone_size: NA
cdr3_nt: TGCGCCAGCAGCCAAGCCAGTCGTCCTCTGGGGGCGGATCATGGCTACACCTTC; cdr3_aa: CASSQASRPLGADHGYTF; v_call: TRBV4-1; j_call: TRBJ1-2; d_call: NA; clone_size: NA
cdr3_nt: TGTGCCAGCAGCGTAGGACCCAGCGGGAGCTCCTACAATGAGCAGTTCTTC; cdr3_aa: CASSVGPSGSSYNEQFF; v_call: TRBV9; j_call: TRBJ2-1; d_call: TRBD2; clone_size: NA
cdr3_nt: TGTGCCTGGAGCCCACACGGGGGGTTTTCGGAGACCCAGTACTTC; cdr3_aa: CAWSPHGGFSETQYF; v_call: TRBV30; j_call: TRBJ2-5; d_call: TRBD2; clone_size: few
cdr3_nt: TGTGCCATCAGTGTCGGGCCAGGCAATCAGCCCCAGCATTTT; cdr3_aa: CAISVGPGNQPQHF; v_call: TRBV10-3; j_call: TRBJ1-5; d_call: NA; clone_size: NA
cdr3_nt: TGTGCCAGCAGAACGGGCGGCGCGGGCGGGGAGCTGTTTTTT; cdr3_aa: CASRTGGAGGELFF; v_call: TRBV5-4; j_call: TRBJ2-2; d_call: NA; clone_size: NA
cdr3_nt: TGTGCCAGCAGTGAAGTCGTGGGATCAGCCCGGGACCCCCAAGAGACCCAGTACTTC; cdr3_aa: CASSEVVGSARDPQETQYF; v_call: TRBV2; j_call: TRBJ2-5; d_call: NA; clone_size: NA
cdr3_nt: TGTGCCAGTAGGTCCCACGAGGCGTCCTCTGGAAACACCATATATTTT; cdr3_aa: CASRSHEASSGNTIYF; v_call: TRBV19; j_call: TRBJ1-3; d_call: NA; clone_size: NA
cdr3_nt: TGTGCCTGGAGTGCCGGATGGGGGGCCAAAAACATTCAGTACTTC; cdr3_aa: CAWSAGWGAKNIQYF; v_call: TRBV30; j_call: TRBJ2-4; d_call: NA; clone_size: NA
cdr3_nt: TGTGCCACCAGCGGAGGGACCTTTGGAGAGACCCAGTACTTC; cdr3_aa: CATSGGTFGETQYF; v_call: TRBV15; j_call: TRBJ2-5; d_call: NA; clone_size: NA
cdr3_nt: TGTGCCAGCAGCTTATTGGTTTGGCGAGGCGAGCAGTACTTC; cdr3_aa: CASSLLVWRGEQYF; v_call: TRBV7-2; j_call: TRBJ2-7; d_call: NA; clone_size: NA
cdr3_nt: TGTGCCAGCAGTGTGGGGGGCGTAGATGACTATGGCTACACCTTC; cdr3_aa: CASSVGGVDDYGYTF; v_call: TRBV27; j_call: TRBJ1-2; d_call: NA; clone_size: once
cdr3_nt: TGCGCCAGCAGCTGGAATAGGTTCGGGACTGGGGCCAACGTCCTGACTTTC; cdr3_aa: CASSWNRFGTGANVLTF; v_call: TRBV5-1; j_call: TRBJ2-6; d_call: NA; clone_size: NA
cdr3_nt: TGTGCCAGCAGGGAGGCGGGAGGGCAAGAGACCCAGTACTTC; cdr3_aa: CASREAGGQETQYF; v_call: TRBV28; j_call: TRBJ2-5; d_call: TRBD2; clone_size: NA
cdr3_nt: TGTGCCAGCAGTTTACTGCGACTAGCGGGAGGGCCGTACGAGCAGTACTTC; cdr3_aa: CASSLLRLAGGPYEQYF; v_call: TRBV28; j_call: TRBJ2-7; d_call: TRBD2; clone_size: NA
cdr3_nt: TGTGCCAGCAGCGCCACCGGGGGGTGGGTTCAGGCTTTCTTT; cdr3_aa: CASSATGGWVQAFF; v_call: TRBV11-3; j_call: TRBJ1-1; d_call: NA; clone_size: NA
cdr3_nt: TGTGCCTGCAGCACCGGGACAGGGGGCCGGGAGACCCAGTACTTC; cdr3_aa: CACSTGTGGRETQYF; v_call: TRBV30; j_call: TRBJ2-5; d_call: TRBD1; clone_size: NA
cdr3_nt: TGTGCCAGCAGCTTAATGTTCCAGCGGGAGTACGAGCAGTACTTC; cdr3_aa: CASSLMFQREYEQYF; v_call: TRBV7-8; j_call: TRBJ2-7; d_call: TRBD2; clone_size: NA